Each of the 14 T cell receptor beta chains below was sequenced from the same sample in a study of shared clonotypes between healthy human individuals. Method: immunoSEQ multiplex PCR; TCRdb's copy keeps in-frame clones and lacks some. The profile covers about 1 million clones, with under 80% appearing a single time and 1.4% taken by the ten largest. Sequencing was done on a sample of memory CD4+ T cells sorted from blood. Subset reported: CD45RA-negative fraction. These receptors came from a man between 18 and 35 years old in good health.

This clone was seen ten or more times. V is TRBV9 and J is TRBJ2-3; D remains unclear. The V end lost 0 bases, the J end lost 2 bases, and 7 bases lay between the germline ends. Germline CDR1 SGDLS, CDR2 YYNGEE. This CDR3 has 14 residues. For the CDR3, the DNA is TGTGCCAGCAGCGTAGGTTTTAACACAGATACGCAGTATTTT. It specifies CASSVGFNTDTQYF.

The rearrangement links TRBV6-1 to TRBJ2-3; D remains ambiguous. Germline V CDR1 and CDR2: MNHNS, SASEGT. Trimming stripped 6 bases from V and 2 bases from J, with 6 bases between. The CDR3 totals 12 residues. The chain's CDR3 is CASSLNTDTQYF. The CDR3 region has the DNA TGTGCCAGCAGCCTGAACACAGATACGCAGTATTTT.

Regarding this clone: Other DNA sequences in this sample translate to the same CDR3. The rearrangement uses TRBV2 and TRBJ2-5; 8 nucleotides align to TRBD1. Germline CDR1 is SNHLY and CDR2 is FYNNEI. This CDR3 spans 13 amino acids. Trimming took 6 bases from V and 4 from J; bases not matched to a gene: 4. For the CDR3, the DNA is TGTGCCAGCAGAGATACAGGGGGAGAGACCCAGTACTTC. Its translation: CASRDTGGETQYF.

This chain links TRBV19 with TRBJ1-2; D gene unclear. The germline gives CDR1 LNHDA, CDR2 SQIVND (reference sequence). CDR3 length: 14 amino acids. The V gene lost 3 bases and the J gene lost 5 bases, with 13 bases spanning the gap. Here the CDR3 DNA reads TGTGCCAGTAGTATCGACCCAAAAGGGTATGGCTACACCTTC. As protein: CASSIDPKGYGYTF.

The V call is TRBV4-3, the J call TRBJ2-1, with a possible D match to TRBD2 (7 bases). This CDR3 is 17 amino acids long. Germline loops: CDR1 LGHNA, CDR2 YSLEER. Trimming cost V 0 bases and J 5 bases, with 17 bases left between them. The DNA for the CDR3 is TGCGCCAGCAGCCAAGATCTTTTAAGCGGGACAAACAATGAGCAGTTCTTC. This sequence encodes CASSQDLLSGTNNEQFF.

This clone was found once. The chain uses TRBV5-6 and TRBJ1-1; tentatively, D is TRBD1 (6 bases). Germline V CDR1 and CDR2: SGHDT, YYEEEE. The CDR3 consists of 16 residues. V lost 0 bases, J lost 2 bases, and 14 bases lay in between. CDR3 region: CASSLGDIGGNTEAFF. The CDR3 nucleotides read TGTGCCAGCAGCTTGGGGGACATTGGGGGCAACACTGAAGCTTTCTTT.

The chain carries TRBV5-8 and TRBJ2-1; D is possibly TRBD1 (6 bases). The CDR3 sequence is 14 residues long. V was clipped by 4 bases and J by 6 bases, with 14 bases between them. Germline CDR1 is SGHTS and CDR2 is YDEGEE. The CDR3 DNA is TGTGCCAGCAGCACCTGGACAGTTTCCAATGAGCAGTTCTTC. Translation gives CASSTWTVSNEQFF.

This clone has more than one count but fewer than ten. The rearrangement uses TRBV9 and TRBJ2-3; the D call may be TRBD1 or TRBD2 (5 bases each). Germline V CDR1 and CDR2: SGDLS, YYNGEE. The CDR3 loop spans 15 amino acids. The ends were cut back, 0 bases at V and 1 base at J, with 9 bases in the middle. For the CDR3, the DNA is TGTGCCAGCAGCGTAGCTGTGGGGGGCACAGATACGCAGTATTTT. It is translated as CASSVAVGGTDTQYF.

The CDR3 loop reads CASSLEGRTDNEQFF. CDR3 DNA: TGCGCCAGCAGCCTGGAGGGACGGACGGACAATGAGCAGTTCTTC. The V call is TRBV5-1, the J call TRBJ2-1, with a tentative D call TRBD2 (6 bases). This CDR3 spans 15 amino acids. Germline CDR1 and CDR2: SGHRS and YFSETQ. Trimming left V 4 bases short and J 5 bases short, with 16 bases between.

Worth noting for this clone: One end of the junction is discordant with germline, which a read error may explain. The chain joins TRBV7-6 to TRBJ2-1; no definite D call. From germline, CDR1 is SGHVS and CDR2 FNYEAQ. CDR3 length: 14 residues. In nucleotides, the CDR3 is TGTGCCAGCAGCCCAGCAGGTTTATACAATGGGCAGTTCTTC. This encodes CASSPAGLYNGQFF.

The gene calls are TRBV6-6 and TRBJ2-2; TRBD2 might be the D (5 bases). Between the trimmed V and J ends, which lost 7 bases and 3 bases, there was a span of 12 bases. The CDR3 is 14 residues long. CDR1 is MNHNY, CDR2 SVGAGI, per germline (reference sequence). CDR3 DNA: TGTGCCAGCATCGTGGGAGAATACACCGGGGAGCTGTTTTTT. Residues: CASIVGEYTGELFF.

This clone came up a few times. The chain couples TRBV27 to TRBJ2-1, with 14 positions matching TRBD2. With V trimmed by 2 bases and J by 8 bases, 5 bases remained unmatched. CDR1 is MNHEY, CDR2 SMNVEV, per germline (reference sequence). The CDR3 length is 16 residues. The CDR3 coding sequence is TGTGCCAGCAGTTTACGACTAGCGGGGGGGCTCGATGAGCAGTTCTTC. Encoded protein: CASSLRLAGGLDEQFF.

The rearrangement uses TRBV28 and TRBJ1-1, with a tentative D call TRBD1 (6 bases). Germline-derived CDR1 and CDR2 are MDHEN and SYDVKM. Deletions cut 1 base from V and 10 bases from J, with 16 bases between. This CDR3 has 14 residues. In DNA, the CDR3 is TGTGCCAGCAGTTTATCCTCCAGGGGCTCTCGAGCTTTCTTT. Translating gives CASSLSSRGSRAFF.

The rearrangement joins TRBV20-1 to TRBJ1-1, with D unclear. The CDR3 runs to 10 residues. CDR1 is DFQATT and CDR2 is SNEGSKA in the germline V gene (reference sequence). V dropped 5 bases and J dropped 5 bases, with 6 bases sitting between them. The CDR3 DNA reads TGCAGTGCTCGTCAAACTGAAGCTTTCTTT. This sequence encodes CSARQTEAFF.